Listed below are T cell receptor beta chains from one sample, sequenced in a study of T cells after yellow fever vaccination. One entry per CDR3 protein, called by TCRdb with MiXCR from the 5' RACE reads. The table records about 110,000 distinct CDR3 sequences, 8.4% of them present only once. Sample: CD8+ T cells sorted from PBMCs, taken 45 days after the yellow fever booster vaccination. Receptors were obtained from a man in his thirties or forties who received the YFV17D yellow fever vaccine. Each CDR3 is given with its conserved first and last residue. D genes are given only for firm matches. Size tells how often a clone was seen (once, few, many) or the class of an expanded clone, and some rows leave it out.

d_call	v_call	j_call	cdr3_length	clone_size	cdr3_nt	cdr3_aa
-	TRBV12-3/TRBV12-4	TRBJ1-1	13	many	TGTGCCAGCAGTTTTGGGGGGAACACTGAAGCTTTCTTT	CASSFGGNTEAFF
-	TRBV5-6	TRBJ2-3	15	-	TGTGCCAGCAGCTTCGTCCCAGGGAGCACAGATACGCAGTATTTT	CASSFVPGSTDTQYF
TRBD2	TRBV7-2	TRBJ2-5	16	few	TGTGCCAGCAGCGAAGGACTAGCGGCGTACCAAGAGACCCAGTACTTC	CASSEGLAAYQETQYF
-	TRBV6-1	TRBJ2-7	15	many	TGTGCCAGCAGTCCTCCCCGGGGCGCTGAGTACGAGCAGTACTTC	CASSPPRGAEYEQYF
TRBD2	TRBV7-2	TRBJ2-2	15	-	TGTGCCAGCAGCTTAGGGTGGACTAGTTCCGGGGAGCTGTTTTTT	CASSLGWTSSGELFF
-	TRBV6-5	TRBJ1-1	15	many	TGTGCCAGCAGTTATAGCGGAGAACTCAACACTGAAGCTTTCTTT	CASSYSGELNTEAFF
-	TRBV4-3	TRBJ2-1	19	many	TGCGCCAGCAGCCAAGATCTCGGTATTCGGCTACCACGGATCAATGAGCAGTTCTTC	CASSQDLGIRLPRINEQFF
-	TRBV3-1	TRBJ1-5	15	many	TGTGCCAGCAGCCAAGATTACTATAGCAATCAGCCCCAGCATTTT	CASSQDYYSNQPQHF
-	TRBV25-1	TRBJ1-1	14	many	TGTGCCAGCAGTGAGGGGGGCCCGAACACTGAAGCTTTCTTT	CASSEGGPNTEAFF
TRBD1	TRBV7-9	TRBJ2-2	17	few	TGTGCCAGCAGCTTCCACCGGGACAGGAGCGGTACCGGGGAGCTGTTTTTT	CASSFHRDRSGTGELFF
-	TRBV14	TRBJ2-7	15	few	TGTGCCAGCAGCGCCCCCGGACGCGGCGCCTACGAGCAGTACTTC	CASSAPGRGAYEQYF
-	TRBV7-2	TRBJ2-7	12	many	TGTGCCAGCAGCCAGAATTCCTACGAGCAGTACTTC	CASSQNSYEQYF
TRBD2	TRBV12-3/TRBV12-4	TRBJ2-7	13	many	TGTGCCAGCAGTTTTAGCGGGACCTACGAGCAGTACTTC	CASSFSGTYEQYF
-	TRBV6-2/TRBV6-3	TRBJ2-1	16	many	TGTGCCAGCCAGGGCGATCAGGGTTTGACCTACAATGAGCAGTTCTTC	CASQGDQGLTYNEQFF